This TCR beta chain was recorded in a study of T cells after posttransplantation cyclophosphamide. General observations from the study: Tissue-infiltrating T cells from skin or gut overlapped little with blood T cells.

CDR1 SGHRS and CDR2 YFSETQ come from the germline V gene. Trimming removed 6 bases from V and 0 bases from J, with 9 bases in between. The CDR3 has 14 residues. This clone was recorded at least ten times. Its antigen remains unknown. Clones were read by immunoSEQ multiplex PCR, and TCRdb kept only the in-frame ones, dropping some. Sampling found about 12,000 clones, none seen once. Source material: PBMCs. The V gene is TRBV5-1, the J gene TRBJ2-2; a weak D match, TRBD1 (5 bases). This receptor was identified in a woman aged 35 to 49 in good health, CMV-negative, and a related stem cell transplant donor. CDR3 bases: TGCGCCAGCATGACAGCCCCGAACACCGGGGAGCTGTTTTTT. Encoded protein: CASMTAPNTGELFF.